The sequence of this T cell receptor (beta chain) was determined in a study of T cells in Graves' hyperthyroidism and ophthalmopathy. Turning to the study itself: Initial diagnosis, before any treatment, was when peripheral blood was collected.

Amplification targeted TCR beta CDR3 regions from RNA transcripts. Using the HTBI primer set, a first-round RT-PCR was run on the TCR CDR3. TCRdb recomputed calls from the multiplex PCR reads with MiXCR, one row per CDR3 protein. The sample holds 650,000 to 850,000 distinct CDR3 sequences, 18% seen once. Study-level points and caveats: Separating ophthalmopathy from stable hyperthyroidism was achieved by a 13 V-J model.

The hyperthyroidism was newly diagnosed and had lasted under 2 months; the patients were aged 18 to 65. This clonotype was counted at least ten times. The antigen is not known. Unmatched junction bases numbered 2, after V lost 4 bases and J lost 6 bases. CDR3 size: 14 residues. In germline, CDR1 is SEHNR, CDR2 FQNEAQ (reference sequence). This receptor was obtained from a woman between 45 and 65 years old with Graves' hyperthyroidism that later progressed to Graves' ophthalmopathy. The sample was blood. J is TRBJ2-1 and V is TRBV7-9, with 11 positions matching TRBD2. CDR3 residues: CASSSGTSGNEQFF. The CDR3 DNA reads TGTGCCAGCAGCTCCGGGACTAGCGGCAATGAGCAGTTCTTC.